The 21 T cell receptor beta chains below were found in one sample sequenced in a study of OX40 agonist ivuxolimab in advanced cancers. Profiled with immunoSEQ multiplex PCR; TCRdb holds only in-frame clones, not every one. The table includes fewer than 80,000 clones, nearly 90% detected once. Sequences were derived from CD4+ or CD8+ T cells sorted from blood, sampled in a trial of the OX40 agonist ivuxolimab. The receptors here all came from an adult with an advanced solid tumor such as melanoma, head and neck, liver or kidney cancer.

The genes are TRBV4-1 and TRBJ1-1, with D unresolved. The CDR3 spans 12 residues. The V and J ends lost 5 bases and 5 bases respectively, with 9 bases between them. Germline values: CDR1 MGHRA, CDR2 YSYEKL. The CDR3 loop reads CASSDVGTEAFF. The CDR3 DNA is TGCGCCAGCAGCGACGTGGGTACTGAAGCTTTCTTT.

The V and J genes are TRBV6-5 and TRBJ2-2; TRBD1 agrees at 9 bases. V lost 3 bases, J lost 4 bases, and 3 bases stayed unmatched. CDR1 and CDR2 from the germline V gene are MNHEY and SVGAGI. This CDR3 is built from 15 residues. The CDR3 is CASSYSTGGTGELFF. The CDR3 region has the DNA TGTGCCAGCAGTTATTCGACAGGGGGCACCGGGGAGCTGTTTTTT.

This clone was observed once. The chain has TRBV27 and TRBJ2-3; D unresolved. From germline, CDR1 is MNHEY and CDR2 SMNVEV (reference sequence). The CDR3 covers 12 residues. V lost 9 bases and J lost 4, with 11 bases in between. The CDR3 DNA reads TGTGCCAGTTTCGGCGGTCCAGATACGCAGTATTTT. Amino acid sequence: CASFGGPDTQYF.

The chain uses TRBV9 and TRBJ1-1, with D possibly matching TRBD1 (5 bases). V lost 0 bases, J lost 6 bases, and 9 bases lay in between. Germline V lookup: CDR1 SGDLS, CDR2 YYNGEE. CDR3 length: 13 amino acids. CDR3 in amino acids: CASSVEGASEAFF. The CDR3 DNA follows: TGTGCCAGCAGCGTAGAAGGGGCCTCTGAAGCTTTCTTT.

This chain uses TRBV28 with TRBJ1-1; D unclear. Trimming took off 3 bases at V and 0 bases at J, with 8 bases between the two ends. The CDR3 runs 14 residues. Germline loops: CDR1 MDHEN, CDR2 SYDVKM. CDR3 sequence: CASSFPTLNTEAFF. In DNA, the CDR3 is TGTGCCAGCAGTTTTCCCACACTGAACACTGAAGCTTTCTTT.

In its sample, this clone was seen once. The genes are TRBV7-8 and TRBJ2-2; TRBD1 is a possible D gene (6 bases). V lost 1 base to trimming and J lost 5 bases, with 17 bases between them. The CDR3 length is 17 residues. CDR1 SGHVS and CDR2 FQNEAQ come from the germline V gene. CDR3 loop: CASSLDPGAFGTGELFF. The DNA for the CDR3 is TGTGCCAGCAGCTTAGATCCAGGGGCATTCGGAACCGGGGAGCTGTTTTTT.

V usage is TRBV21-1 and J usage is TRBJ1-6. TRBV21-1 is marked as a pseudogene. This CDR3 spans 13 amino acids. CDR3 sequence: CASSDLLRSPLHF. The CDR3 coding sequence is TGTGCCAGCAGCGATCTTCTGAGATCACCCCTCCACTTT.

V and J are TRBV4-1 and TRBJ2-5; D is unclear. There are 15 residues in the CDR3. Per the germline V gene, CDR1 is MGHRA and CDR2 is YSYEKL. Trimming removed 0 bases from V and 1 base from J, with 9 bases in between. This chain's CDR3 is CASSQDFIGQETQYF. The CDR3 DNA reads as TGCGCCAGCAGCCAAGATTTCATCGGCCAAGAGACCCAGTACTTC.

V is TRBV7-8 and J is TRBJ1-5; the match to TRBD1 covers 10 bases. The CDR3 is 17 amino acids. Germline CDR1 and CDR2: SGHVS and FQNEAQ. Unmatched junction bases numbered 10, after V lost 5 bases and J lost 3 bases. CDR3 DNA: TGTGCCAGCAGCCCCCCCAGGACAGGGGGGATCAATCAGCCCCAGCATTTT. Protein product: CASSPPRTGGINQPQHF.

The J gene is TRBJ2-1, the V gene TRBV4-1, with 14 nucleotides matching TRBD2. The CDR3 extends over 17 amino acids. Germline V lookup: CDR1 MGHRA, CDR2 YSYEKL. V gave up 1 base and J gave up 9 bases; unmatched junction bases: 8. CDR3 nucleotides: TGCGCCAGCAGCCAAGGGACTAGCGGGAGGCCGACCGTTGAGCAGTTCTTC. Amino acid sequence: CASSQGTSGRPTVEQFF.

This sequence joins TRBV27 and TRBJ2-1; 8 bases are a match to TRBD1. V dropped 6 bases and J dropped 12; count of bases not matched to a gene: 22. This CDR3 has 17 amino acids. Looked up from germline, CDR1 is MNHEY and CDR2 is SMNVEV (reference sequence). The CDR3 reads CASRPRLGTGPSYGQFF. In DNA, the CDR3 is TGTGCCAGCAGGCCACGCCTAGGGACAGGCCCCTCTTACGGGCAGTTCTTC.

The chain couples TRBV29-1 to TRBJ2-3, with 8 bases matching TRBD1. Germline values: CDR1 SQVTM, CDR2 ANQGSEA. Trimming at V came to 0 bases and at J to 1 base, leaving 6 bases not matched to a gene. The CDR3 has 16 amino acids. CDR3 residues: CSVEDPRGLGTDTQYF. CDR3 DNA: TGCAGCGTTGAAGACCCCAGGGGGCTGGGCACAGATACGCAGTATTTT.

The chain combines TRBV30 with TRBJ2-5; D remains ambiguous. Germline V gives CDR1 GTSNPN, CDR2 SVGIG (reference sequence). V was cut by 5 bases and J by 2 bases, with 18 bases left in between. This CDR3 comprises 15 residues. This CDR3 reads CAWDVIGQPQETQYF. The CDR3 nucleotides read TGTGCCTGGGATGTTATTGGGCAGCCACAAGAGACCCAGTACTTC.

The chain links TRBV19 to TRBJ1-4, with D unresolved. The germline V gene encodes CDR1 LNHDA and CDR2 SQIVND (reference sequence). Trimming removed 6 bases from V and 7 bases from J, with 12 bases in between. The CDR3 consists of 13 residues. The CDR3 nucleotides read TGTGCCAGTAGCTTCTCGGAAAGTGAAAAACTGTTTTTT. Its translation is CASSFSESEKLFF.

The rearrangement uses TRBV6-1 and TRBJ2-3; no clear D gene. Germline V lookup: CDR1 MNHNS, CDR2 SASEGT. The CDR3 contains 8 residues. The V and J ends lost 4 bases and 12 bases respectively, with 2 bases between them. The CDR3 sequence: CASSAQYF. DNA of the CDR3: TGTGCCAGCAGTGCTCAGTATTTT.

This clone is a singleton in its sample. V and J are TRBV2 and TRBJ1-2; D gene unclear. The CDR3 has 11 amino acids. V lost 4 bases and J 4 bases, leaving 4 bases between the germline ends. Germline V gene sequence: CDR1 SNHLY, CDR2 FYNNEI. The CDR3 nucleotides read TGTGCCAGCAGTGGGTCCTATGGCTACACCTTC. Its translation is CASSGSYGYTF.

The chain couples TRBV19 to TRBJ2-4; 8 bases match TRBD1. The CDR3 runs 15 residues. Germline trimming cut 3 bases from V and 6 bases from J; bases unmatched to any gene: 7. Germline loops: CDR1 LNHDA, CDR2 SQIVND (reference sequence). The CDR3 nucleotides read TGTGCCAGTAGTATTGGGCAGGGGGCGGCAAACATTCAGTACTTC. Translation: CASSIGQGAANIQYF.

The V call is TRBV2, the J call TRBJ1-2; no clear D. The CDR3 is 13 amino acids. The V and J ends lost 0 bases and 4 bases respectively, with 6 bases between them. Germline CDR1 reads SNHLY; CDR2 reads FYNNEI. The CDR3 coding sequence is TGTGCCAGCAGTGAAGCCCCCTCCTATGGCTACACCTTC. It is translated as CASSEAPSYGYTF.

This chain joins TRBV5-1 and TRBJ2-3; D is ambiguous. Trimming left V 1 base short and J 0 bases short, with 6 bases between. The CDR3 loop spans 14 amino acids. Germline V CDR1 and CDR2: SGHRS, YFSETQ. CDR3 amino acids: CASSLWGSTDTQYF. CDR3 DNA sequence: TGCGCCAGCAGCTTGTGGGGTAGCACAGATACGCAGTATTTT.

The chain employs TRBV5-1 and TRBJ2-3, with 9 bases aligning to TRBD2. This CDR3 comprises 16 residues. CDR1 and CDR2 from the germline V gene are SGHRS and YFSETQ. The J segment lost 0 bases and the V segment lost 1 base, leaving 3 bases of the junction unmatched. The CDR3 reads CASSLRLADSTDTQYF. The CDR3 bases are TGCGCCAGCAGCTTGCGACTAGCGGATAGCACAGATACGCAGTATTTT.

The CDR3 region is CASKQRGLAKNIQYF. As DNA, the CDR3 is TGTGCCAGCAAACAGCGGGGACTAGCCAAAAACATTCAGTACTTC. The chain couples TRBV6-1 to TRBJ2-4, with 7 bases matching TRBD2. CDR3 length: 15 residues. Germline V gives CDR1 MNHNS, CDR2 SASEGT. Unmatched junction bases numbered 6, after V lost 7 bases and J lost 0 bases.